This record covers a single T cell receptor beta chain. Its antigen specificity is not known. There are no base qualities to consult, and no much larger clone falls within one base. The data are from a study of vaccination and CD4 T cells after COVID-19 (dated 2022 in TCRdb). Study-level background: Six males and four females were included in the convalescent cohort, with two Hispanic individuals, seven Caucasians, two Asians and one multiracial person represented. Participants received two doses of either the Pfizer-BioNTech BNT162b2 vaccine (n=8) or the Moderna mRNA-1273 vaccine (n=2). For stimulating the cultures, overlapping spike peptide pools were used, derived from SARS-CoV-2 as well as from the common cold coronaviruses HCoV-NL63, HCoV-OC43 and HCoV-229E. Post-COVID blood samples were collected from convalescent patients a median of around 100 days after diagnosis, with a range of roughly 30 to 161 days. Post-vaccine blood samples were taken a median of around 77 days after the second vaccine dose, with a range of 14 to 241 days. The spike-specific CD4+ TCR repertoire was compared before and after mRNA vaccination in ten to eleven COVID-19 convalescent patients and a few infection-naive healthy vaccine recipients. Control cultures received a CEFX viral epitope pool as the positive control, an HIV-1 Nef peptide pool as the negative control, or no peptide. General conclusions and limits of the study: Only a relatively small number of convalescent patients were included in the study, and early timepoints following natural infection were not analyzed. In convalescent patients, a median roughly 85% of post-vaccine SARS-CoV-2-reactive clones were detected only after vaccination, suggesting vaccine-specific priming. The median count of SARS-CoV-2-reactive clonotypes went up from some 23 after infection to some 38 after vaccination, although the change was not significant. Of the vaccine-specific clones in convalescent patients, 304 of 307, or nearly all, reacted only to SARS-CoV-2 spike and did not cross-react with common cold coronaviruses.

Libraries were constructed by PCR. DNA from cultured CD4+ T cells was subjected to TCR sequencing with the Oncomine TCR Beta short-read assay at the Johns Hopkins FTIC core. Genomic DNA was extracted from the cultured CD4+ T cells with the QIAamp micro DNA kit. Oncomine TCR Beta libraries made from cultured CD4+ T cells were pooled using unique dual indexes and sequenced on an Illumina iSeq 100. The study's own analysis went as follows. Non-productive sequences were removed, and CDR3s that did not start with C, did not end with F or W, or were shorter than 7 amino acids were discarded. Antigen-specific clonotypes were identified with the MANAFEST web application by comparing peptide-stimulated wells with reference and other culture wells. An FDR below 0.05, an odds ratio above 5, and a productive frequency above 0.1% in at least two of three replicate wells were required for clones to be considered positive. A clonotype counted as cross-reactive if it showed significant expansion both in the SARS-CoV-2 spike wells and in at least one common cold coronavirus spike condition. Similarity between CDR3 sequences was evaluated in R version 3.6.1 using Levenshtein distances (stringdist) and unrooted phylogenetic trees (ape). In TCRdb, the public reads were trimmed at Q25 with fastp and aligned with MiXCR, with productive beta chains retained. CDR3 protein sequences are deduplicated, and each keeps its most common genes and DNA. For this entry, the V and J calls and clone size follow TCRdb and not the study's own pipeline. The sample contains 25,000 to 30,000 distinct CDR3 sequences, 62% of them found a single time. The ten top clones hold approximately 16% of the sample.

The CDR3 holds 17 amino acids from the cysteine to the phenylalanine. Left in the record is the CDR3 DNA by itself, 51 bases read in frame from the first base. V and J are truncated by 2 bases and 2 bases respectively, leaving an intervening sequence of 19 bases. Sequences SGHVS (CDR1) and FQNEAQ (CDR2) are obtained from the germline V gene. Per the publication, the treatment or condition label means: roughly ten-day PBMC culture with coronavirus spike peptide pools or control peptides (ViraFEST assay). The study used the ViraFEST assay, which expanded antigen-specific T cells with peptide pools and then identified expanded clonotypes by TCR sequencing. The absence of prior SARS-CoV-2 infection in healthy vaccine recipients was confirmed by negative nucleocapsid antibody tests before and after vaccination. Each well held about 2 million PBMCs cultured in IMDM containing roughly 5% human AB serum and 10 IU/ml IL-2, with roughly 9.2 ug/ml peptide pools added. On days 3 and 7, half of the culture medium was replaced with fresh IL-2-containing medium. CD4+ T cells were isolated after approximately 10 days of culture through negative selection using the EasySep CD4+ T cell isolation kit. PBMCs were separated from whole blood using Ficoll-Paque Plus gradient centrifugation and then either used fresh or cryopreserved at -140C. Each culture condition was generally run in triplicate wells.

This TCR was sampled from a human donor who received a COVID-19 vaccine. The chain is assembled from TRBV7-8 and TRBJ2-7; TRBD1 is a possible D gene, resting on 6 matching bases. The source was CD4+ T cells from blood, cultured in vitro, collected after SARS-CoV-2 vaccination. CDR3 protein: CASSLTANLRGPYEQYF. DNA sequence: TGTGCCAGCAGCTTAACCGCTAACCTCAGGGGTCCCTACGAGCAGTACTTC.